These T cell receptor beta chains were read from a single sample in a study of T-cell reconstitution after alpha-beta-depleted transplantation in children. TCRdb used MiXCR to reprocess the PCR reads, holding one entry per CDR3 protein. Of nearly 350,000 distinct CDR3 sequences in the sample, roughly 16% were seen once. The material sequenced was PBMCs, mostly from graft donor cells, taken 360 days after TCRalphabeta/CD19-depleted stem cell transplant. Receptors originate from a male patient aged 2 to 9 who had a stem cell transplant for acute lymphoblastic leukemia, so the T cells may come from the graft donor. CDR3s include the opening cysteine and the closing phenylalanine or tryptophan. The order of the fields is clone size, D gene, J gene, V gene, CDR3 protein, CDR3 DNA. D genes are given only for firm matches. Rows may omit the clone size; those that give it use once, few, many or a size class.

clone size: many; D gene: NA; J gene: TRBJ1-1; V gene: TRBV28; CDR3 protein: CASSLFGQLNAEAFF; CDR3 DNA: TGTGCCAGCAGTTTATTCGGACAGCTGAACGCTGAAGCTTTCTTT
clone size: few; D gene: NA; J gene: TRBJ1-4; V gene: TRBV28; CDR3 protein: CASTPVPPNEKLFF; CDR3 DNA: TGTGCCAGCACCCCCGTTCCCCCAAACGAAAAACTGTTTTTT
clone size: NA; D gene: NA; J gene: TRBJ1-1; V gene: TRBV5-5; CDR3 protein: CASSRRERLNTEAFF; CDR3 DNA: TGTGCCAGCAGCCGGAGGGAGCGTTTGAACACTGAAGCTTTCTTT
clone size: many; D gene: NA; J gene: TRBJ2-7; V gene: TRBV6-5; CDR3 protein: CASSWARGYEQYF; CDR3 DNA: TGTGCCAGCAGTTGGGCGCGGGGCTACGAGCAGTACTTC
clone size: few; D gene: NA; J gene: TRBJ2-1; V gene: TRBV7-2; CDR3 protein: CASSLVYRESEQFF; CDR3 DNA: TGTGCCAGCAGCTTAGTCTACAGGGAAAGTGAGCAGTTCTTC
clone size: NA; D gene: NA; J gene: TRBJ2-7; V gene: TRBV7-2; CDR3 protein: CASSATSGKSGPYEQYF; CDR3 DNA: TGTGCCAGCAGCGCCACGTCAGGGAAGTCGGGGCCCTACGAGCAGTACTTC
clone size: NA; D gene: NA; J gene: TRBJ1-5; V gene: TRBV3-1; CDR3 protein: CASSQDSVEGQPQHF; CDR3 DNA: TGTGCCAGCAGCCAAGATTCGGTAGAAGGGCAGCCCCAGCATTTT
clone size: many; D gene: NA; J gene: TRBJ1-1; V gene: TRBV5-1; CDR3 protein: CASSLDPGGNTEAFF; CDR3 DNA: TGCGCCAGCAGCTTGGATCCCGGGGGGAACACTGAAGCTTTCTTT
clone size: NA; D gene: NA; J gene: TRBJ2-3; V gene: TRBV4-1; CDR3 protein: CASSQVQGFTDTQYF; CDR3 DNA: TGCGCCAGCAGCCAAGTTCAGGGTTTTACAGATACGCAGTATTTT
clone size: NA; D gene: TRBD1; J gene: TRBJ1-6; V gene: TRBV7-2; CDR3 protein: CASSRTGDSSYNSPLHF; CDR3 DNA: TGTGCCAGCAGTCGTACAGGGGATAGCTCCTATAATTCACCCCTCCACTTT
clone size: NA; D gene: TRBD1; J gene: TRBJ2-5; V gene: TRBV5-1; CDR3 protein: CASSSIRGTGTQETQYF; CDR3 DNA: TGCGCCAGCAGCTCCATTCGGGGGACAGGGACCCAAGAGACCCAGTACTTC
clone size: many; D gene: NA; J gene: TRBJ1-1; V gene: TRBV9; CDR3 protein: CASSVETENTEAFF; CDR3 DNA: TGTGCCAGCAGCGTAGAGACGGAGAACACTGAAGCTTTCTTT
clone size: few; D gene: TRBD2; J gene: TRBJ2-7; V gene: TRBV28; CDR3 protein: CASSFGGTRDSEQYF; CDR3 DNA: TGTGCCAGCAGTTTTGGGGGGACTAGAGACTCCGAGCAGTACTTC
clone size: few; D gene: NA; J gene: TRBJ2-1; V gene: TRBV11-2; CDR3 protein: CASSSVTISSEQFF; CDR3 DNA: TGTGCCAGCAGCTCGGTCACTATTAGTTCTGAGCAGTTCTTC
clone size: NA; D gene: TRBD1; J gene: TRBJ2-2; V gene: TRBV7-2; CDR3 protein: CASSPGQGWRGELFF; CDR3 DNA: TGTGCCAGCAGCCCCGGACAGGGTTGGAGGGGGGAGCTGTTTTTT
clone size: few; D gene: NA; J gene: TRBJ1-1; V gene: TRBV4-1; CDR3 protein: CASSQPGVVEAFF; CDR3 DNA: TGCGCCAGCAGCCAACCAGGTGTGGTTGAAGCTTTCTTT
clone size: NA; D gene: NA; J gene: TRBJ2-2; V gene: TRBV27; CDR3 protein: CASRKAGDTNTGELFF; CDR3 DNA: TGTGCCAGCAGAAAAGCAGGGGACACAAACACCGGGGAGCTGTTTTTT
clone size: few; D gene: NA; J gene: TRBJ2-7; V gene: TRBV29-1; CDR3 protein: CSARRAQAYEQYF; CDR3 DNA: TGCAGCGCCCGGCGGGCACAAGCATACGAGCAGTACTTC
clone size: few; D gene: TRBD1; J gene: TRBJ2-5; V gene: TRBV7-6; CDR3 protein: CASRLGTGDQETQYF; CDR3 DNA: TGTGCCAGCAGGTTAGGGACAGGGGATCAAGAGACCCAGTACTTC
clone size: few; D gene: TRBD2; J gene: TRBJ2-3; V gene: TRBV24-1; CDR3 protein: CATSDPSLAGTDTQYF; CDR3 DNA: TGTGCCACCAGTGACCCATCACTAGCGGGAACAGATACGCAGTATTTT
clone size: few; D gene: NA; J gene: TRBJ1-1; V gene: TRBV28; CDR3 protein: CASSFQGRDTEAFF; CDR3 DNA: TGTGCCAGCAGTTTTCAGGGGCGGGACACTGAAGCTTTCTTT
clone size: many; D gene: NA; J gene: TRBJ2-1; V gene: TRBV4-2; CDR3 protein: CASSPQDNEQFF; CDR3 DNA: TGTGCCAGCAGCCCCCAGGACAATGAGCAGTTCTTC
clone size: few; D gene: TRBD1; J gene: TRBJ2-1; V gene: TRBV3-1; CDR3 protein: CASSPGQAPYNEQFF; CDR3 DNA: TGTGCCAGCAGCCCGGGACAGGCTCCATACAATGAGCAGTTCTTC
clone size: NA; D gene: NA; J gene: TRBJ1-3; V gene: TRBV4-1; CDR3 protein: CASLYETIYF; CDR3 DNA: TGCGCCAGCCTCTATGAGACCATATATTTT
clone size: once; D gene: TRBD1; J gene: TRBJ2-7; V gene: TRBV6-1; CDR3 protein: CASSLGDRRSYEQYF; CDR3 DNA: TGTGCCAGCAGCCTTGGGGACAGGAGGTCCTACGAGCAGTACTTC
clone size: few; D gene: NA; J gene: TRBJ2-7; V gene: TRBV4-1; CDR3 protein: CASSQDWTVSSYEQYF; CDR3 DNA: TGCGCCAGCAGCCAAGATTGGACGGTGAGCTCCTACGAGCAGTACTTC
clone size: few; D gene: NA; J gene: TRBJ1-4; V gene: TRBV5-1; CDR3 protein: CASGLQGPATNEKLFF; CDR3 DNA: TGCGCCAGCGGATTACAGGGCCCGGCAACTAATGAAAAACTGTTTTTT
clone size: NA; D gene: TRBD1; J gene: TRBJ1-1; V gene: TRBV20-1; CDR3 protein: CSARKQGKAEAFF; CDR3 DNA: TGCAGTGCTAGGAAACAGGGGAAAGCTGAAGCTTTCTTT
clone size: few; D gene: TRBD2; J gene: TRBJ2-3; V gene: TRBV3-1; CDR3 protein: CASAHLAGDTQYF; CDR3 DNA: TGTGCCAGCGCACACTTAGCGGGGGATACGCAGTATTTT
clone size: NA; D gene: TRBD2; J gene: TRBJ2-7; V gene: TRBV25-1; CDR3 protein: CASSERELAGRYEQYF; CDR3 DNA: TGTGCCAGCAGTGAAAGGGAACTAGCGGGAAGGTACGAGCAGTACTTC
clone size: many; D gene: NA; J gene: TRBJ1-4; V gene: TRBV20-1; CDR3 protein: CSLWSTTNEKLFF; CDR3 DNA: TGCAGTCTCTGGTCAACAACTAATGAAAAACTGTTTTTT
clone size: NA; D gene: TRBD2; J gene: TRBJ2-5; V gene: TRBV3-1; CDR3 protein: CASSQEVLAGGFQETQYF; CDR3 DNA: TGTGCCAGCAGCCAAGAAGTGCTAGCGGGAGGTTTCCAAGAGACCCAGTACTTC
clone size: NA; D gene: TRBD2; J gene: TRBJ2-1; V gene: TRBV5-6; CDR3 protein: CASSLDSGADSYNEQFF; CDR3 DNA: TGTGCCAGCAGCTTGGATAGCGGGGCCGATTCCTACAATGAGCAGTTCTTC
clone size: few; D gene: NA; J gene: TRBJ2-3; V gene: TRBV12-3/TRBV12-4; CDR3 protein: CASRPQGDHTQYF; CDR3 DNA: TGTGCCAGCAGACCCCAAGGCGATCATACGCAGTATTTT
clone size: NA; D gene: NA; J gene: TRBJ1-2; V gene: TRBV12-3/TRBV12-4; CDR3 protein: CASSFQSPNYGYTF; CDR3 DNA: TGTGCCAGCAGTTTTCAGTCTCCGAACTATGGCTACACCTTC
clone size: many; D gene: NA; J gene: TRBJ1-1; V gene: TRBV4-3; CDR3 protein: CASSQDVVVPMNTEAFF; CDR3 DNA: TGCGCCAGCAGCCAAGATGTGGTGGTTCCCATGAACACTGAAGCTTTCTTT
clone size: few; D gene: NA; J gene: TRBJ2-1; V gene: TRBV28; CDR3 protein: CASSPRSGQFF; CDR3 DNA: TGTGCCAGCAGTCCCCGCTCGGGGCAGTTCTTC
clone size: NA; D gene: NA; J gene: TRBJ1-2; V gene: TRBV12-3/TRBV12-4; CDR3 protein: CASSARRANYGYTF; CDR3 DNA: TGTGCCAGCAGTGCCAGGAGGGCCAACTATGGCTACACCTTC
clone size: few; D gene: NA; J gene: TRBJ2-7; V gene: TRBV6-2/TRBV6-3; CDR3 protein: CASSYYGKSSYEQYF; CDR3 DNA: TGTGCCAGCAGTTACTACGGGAAAAGCTCCTACGAGCAGTACTTC
clone size: NA; D gene: TRBD1; J gene: TRBJ2-4; V gene: TRBV5-1; CDR3 protein: CASSLSRDSGTLAKNIQYF; CDR3 DNA: TGCGCCAGCAGCTTGTCACGGGACAGTGGGACCCTAGCCAAAAACATTCAGTACTTC
clone size: NA; D gene: NA; J gene: TRBJ2-7; V gene: TRBV12-5; CDR3 protein: CASGYNIAFSYEQYF; CDR3 DNA: TGTGCTAGTGGCTACAACATAGCGTTCTCCTACGAGCAGTACTTC
clone size: NA; D gene: NA; J gene: TRBJ2-4; V gene: TRBV12-3/TRBV12-4; CDR3 protein: CASSPPPGTKNIQYF; CDR3 DNA: TGTGCCAGCAGTCCCCCGCCCGGGACCAAAAACATTCAGTACTTC
clone size: NA; D gene: TRBD2; J gene: TRBJ2-1; V gene: TRBV6-2/TRBV6-3; CDR3 protein: CASSSTGGRKNEQFF; CDR3 DNA: TGTGCCAGCAGTTCAACGGGAGGGAGGAAGAATGAGCAGTTCTTC
clone size: few; D gene: TRBD1; J gene: TRBJ2-7; V gene: TRBV7-9; CDR3 protein: CASSLPGQMSDEQYF; CDR3 DNA: TGTGCCAGCAGCTTGCCGGGACAGATGTCCGACGAGCAGTACTTC
clone size: few; D gene: TRBD1; J gene: TRBJ2-5; V gene: TRBV18; CDR3 protein: CASSPGGTGKGTQYF; CDR3 DNA: TGTGCCAGCTCACCCGGCGGGACAGGGAAAGGGACCCAGTACTTC
clone size: many; D gene: NA; J gene: TRBJ2-2; V gene: TRBV12-3/TRBV12-4; CDR3 protein: CASSFGEGSTGELFF; CDR3 DNA: TGTGCCAGCAGTTTCGGTGAAGGTAGCACCGGGGAGCTGTTTTTT
clone size: few; D gene: NA; J gene: TRBJ2-3; V gene: TRBV4-1; CDR3 protein: CASSQVSGSTDTQYF; CDR3 DNA: TGCGCCAGCAGCCAAGTAAGCGGAAGCACAGATACGCAGTATTTT
clone size: NA; D gene: NA; J gene: TRBJ1-1; V gene: TRBV4-3; CDR3 protein: CASSLRGRVNTEAFF; CDR3 DNA: TGCGCCAGCAGCCTCAGGGGTAGGGTAAACACTGAAGCTTTCTTT
clone size: NA; D gene: NA; J gene: TRBJ2-7; V gene: TRBV4-3; CDR3 protein: CASSQDMTYEQYF; CDR3 DNA: TGCGCCAGCAGCCAAGATATGACCTACGAGCAGTACTTC
clone size: many; D gene: TRBD2; J gene: TRBJ2-3; V gene: TRBV20-1; CDR3 protein: CSATRTSGSSDTQYF; CDR3 DNA: TGCAGTGCCACAAGGACTAGCGGGAGTTCAGATACGCAGTATTTT
clone size: few; D gene: TRBD1; J gene: TRBJ1-5; V gene: TRBV2; CDR3 protein: CASSSRRSQGAQPQHF; CDR3 DNA: TGTGCCAGCAGCAGCAGGAGGAGTCAGGGGGCCCAGCCCCAGCATTTT
clone size: NA; D gene: NA; J gene: TRBJ2-5; V gene: TRBV7-8; CDR3 protein: CASSTRGRAVETQYF; CDR3 DNA: TGTGCCAGCAGCACCCGGGGCCGGGCGGTGGAGACCCAGTACTTC
clone size: many; D gene: NA; J gene: TRBJ2-3; V gene: TRBV6-5; CDR3 protein: CASSSSADTQYF; CDR3 DNA: TGTGCCAGCAGTTCTAGCGCAGATACGCAGTATTTT